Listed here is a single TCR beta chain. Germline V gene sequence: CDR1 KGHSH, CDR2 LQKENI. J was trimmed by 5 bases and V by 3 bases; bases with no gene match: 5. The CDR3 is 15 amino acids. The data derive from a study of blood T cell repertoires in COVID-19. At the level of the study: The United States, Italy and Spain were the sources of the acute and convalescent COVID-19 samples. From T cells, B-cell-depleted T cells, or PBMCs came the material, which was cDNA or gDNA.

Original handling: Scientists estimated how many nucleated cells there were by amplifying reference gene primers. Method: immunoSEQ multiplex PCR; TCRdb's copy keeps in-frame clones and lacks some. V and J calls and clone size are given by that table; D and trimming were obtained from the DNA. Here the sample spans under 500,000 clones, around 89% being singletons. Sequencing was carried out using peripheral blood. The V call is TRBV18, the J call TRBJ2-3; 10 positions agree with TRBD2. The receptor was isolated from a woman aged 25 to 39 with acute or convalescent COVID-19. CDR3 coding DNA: TGTGCCAGCTCACCGCTAGCGGGAGAATTAGATACGCAGTATTTT. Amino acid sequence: CASSPLAGELDTQYF.